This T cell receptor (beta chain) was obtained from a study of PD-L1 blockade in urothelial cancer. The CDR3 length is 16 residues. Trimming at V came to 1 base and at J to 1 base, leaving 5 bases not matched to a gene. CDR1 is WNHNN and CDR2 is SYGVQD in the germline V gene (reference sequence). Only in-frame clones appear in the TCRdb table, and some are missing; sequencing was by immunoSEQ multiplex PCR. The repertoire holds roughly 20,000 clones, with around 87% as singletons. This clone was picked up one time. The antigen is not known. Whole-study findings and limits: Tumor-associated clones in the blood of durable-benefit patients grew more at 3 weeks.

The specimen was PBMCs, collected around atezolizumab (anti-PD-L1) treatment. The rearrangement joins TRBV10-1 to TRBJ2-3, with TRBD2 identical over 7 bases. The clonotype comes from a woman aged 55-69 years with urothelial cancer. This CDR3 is CASSEFGGGRTDTQYF. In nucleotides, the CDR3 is TGCGCCAGCAGTGAGTTCGGGGGAGGGCGCACAGATACGCAGTATTTT.